Listed here is a single T cell receptor beta chain. Time point of the sample: pre-reinfection, 55 to 20 weeks before reinfection detection. Sorted cells were sequenced directly ex vivo without any in vitro expansion. Donors came from people who inject drugs enrolled in HEPCO, Canada. This record comes from a study of memory CD8 T cells in hepatitis C reinfection. The overall study: Pre-reinfection sampling occurred 55 to 20 weeks ahead of detected reinfection.

Assay used: immunoSEQ multiplex PCR; TCRdb lists only in-frame clones, some missing. The table has around 6,000 clones, over 75% seen once. Sequencing input: naive CD8+ T cells sorted from blood. The receptor was isolated from a man aged 45 to 65 with hepatitis C virus infection.

The CDR3 protein is CASSYPTEREPPGELFF. The CDR3 nucleotides are TGTGCCAGCAGTTACCCCACAGAGCGGGAGCCCCCCGGGGAGCTGTTTTTT. The chain combines TRBV27 with TRBJ2-2; 8 bases fit TRBD2. Germline lookup yields CDR1 MNHEY and CDR2 SMNVEV (reference sequence). The V gene end was trimmed by 4 bases and the J gene end by 6 bases; junction bases not matched to a gene: 13. The CDR3 is made up of 17 amino acids.